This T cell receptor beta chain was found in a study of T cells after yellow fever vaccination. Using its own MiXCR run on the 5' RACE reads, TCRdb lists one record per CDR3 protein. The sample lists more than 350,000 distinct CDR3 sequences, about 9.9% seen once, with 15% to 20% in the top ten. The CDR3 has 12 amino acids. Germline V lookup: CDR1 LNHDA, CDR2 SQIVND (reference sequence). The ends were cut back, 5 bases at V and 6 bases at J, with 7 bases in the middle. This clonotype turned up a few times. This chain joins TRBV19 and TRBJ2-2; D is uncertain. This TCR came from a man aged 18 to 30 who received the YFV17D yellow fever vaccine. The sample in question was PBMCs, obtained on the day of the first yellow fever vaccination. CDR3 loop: CASSLISGELFF. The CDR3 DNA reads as TGTGCCAGTAGTCTGATATCCGGGGAGCTGTTTTTT.